This T cell receptor beta chain emerged from a study of OX40 agonist ivuxolimab in advanced cancers. Study overall: With a range of about 23 to 85, age averaged about 59 years, and around 83% were male. A history of anti-PD-1, anti-PD-L1 or anti-CTLA-4 therapy was acceptable, and approximately 39% had some. Study-wide results and caveats: With doses of 0.1 to 3.0 mg/kg, CD4+ and CD8+ blood T cells had undergone clonal expansion by week 6.

The ends were cut back, 6 bases at V and 4 bases at J, with 10 bases in the middle. The germline gives CDR1 MDHEN, CDR2 SYDVKM. This CDR3 has 12 amino acids. In the case of this clone: The antigen is not known.

Data came from immunoSEQ multiplex PCR; TCRdb stores just in-frame clones and leaves some out. The sample records 90,000 or so clones, 91% being singletons. This chain connects TRBV28 to TRBJ2-7, with D possibly TRBD2 on 5 matching bases. The sequence was collected from an adult with an advanced solid tumor such as melanoma, head and neck, liver or kidney cancer. The sample here was CD4+ or CD8+ T cells sorted from blood, taken in a trial of the OX40 agonist ivuxolimab. CDR3 loop: CASRASGYEQYF. In DNA form, the CDR3 reads TGTGCCAGCAGGGCCTCGGGGTACGAGCAGTACTTC. The full variable domain, its missing parts supplied by reference TRBV28 and TRBJ2-7, is DVKVTQSSRYLVKRTGEKVFLECVQDMDHENMFWYRQDPGLGLRLIYFSYDVKMKEKGDIPEGYSVSREKKERFSLILESASTNQTSMYLCASRASGYEQYFGPGTRLTVT.